The present T cell receptor beta chain was sequenced within a study of cytomegalovirus exposure and HLA in healthy donors. At the level of the study: Among about 200 million T cells, an earlier analysis found roughly 100 million unique TCR beta sequences.

Study outcomes and limitations: It was taken for granted in presence/absence analyses that sequencing depth across donors was roughly uniform.

Between the trimmed V and J ends, which lost 10 bases and 3 bases, there was a span of 16 bases. Germline values: CDR1 MGHDK, CDR2 SYGVNS. This CDR3 spans 13 amino acids. With regard to this clone: Antigen specificity is unknown.

In the PCR, 60 Vbeta and 13 Jbeta primers were used. Here immunoSEQ multiplex PCR was the method, and the copy in TCRdb shows in-frame clones only, minus some. Among roughly 150,000 clones, around 84% were seen once, and the ten largest hold approximately 2.7%. This TCR derives from a boy between 2 and 10 years old in good health and CMV-seronegative. The rearrangement uses TRBV25-1 and TRBJ2-7; D remains unclear. Specimen: PBMCs. Here the CDR3 reads CATGEPQRYEQYF. In DNA, the CDR3 is TGTGCCACCGGCGAACCTCAGCGCTACGAGCAGTACTTC.